The T cell receptor (beta chain) under discussion was sequenced for a study of shared clonotypes between healthy human individuals. An assay was performed, and its level was deep. Sequencing was performed with immunoSEQ multiplex PCR; in TCRdb, only in-frame clones are kept and a portion is missing. The sample carries fewer than 1.8 million clones, 98% to 99% recorded once. Unmatched junction bases numbered 7, after V lost 3 bases and J lost 5 bases. CDR1 is SGHNT and CDR2 is YYREEE in the germline V gene (reference sequence). The CDR3 is 14 residues long. The sequence derives from a man between 25 and 39 years old in good health. The chain couples TRBV5-4 to TRBJ2-5; 7 bases are shared with TRBD2. Sequenced sample: naive CD4+ T cells sorted from blood. Subset denoted: CD45RA+ positively selected. The chain's CDR3 is CASSWRRETETQYF. The CDR3 coding sequence is TGTGCCAGCAGCTGGCGGCGGGAGACGGAGACCCAGTACTTC.